The sequence of this TCR beta chain was determined in a study of blood T cell repertoires in COVID-19. Whole-study context: The origin of the acute and convalescent COVID-19 samples was the United States, Italy and Spain.

Method: immunoSEQ multiplex PCR; TCRdb's copy keeps in-frame clones and lacks some. Counted here are about 160,000 clones, roughly 84% occurring once; the ten biggest clones make up roughly 9.5%. V lost 0 bases, J lost 6 bases, and 14 bases lay in between. This CDR3 is built from 15 residues. CDR1 and CDR2 (germline): MNHNY, SVGAGI (reference sequence). This TCR came from a woman older than 75 with active or convalescent COVID-19. The sequenced material came from peripheral blood. The J gene is TRBJ1-1, the V gene TRBV6-6; TRBD1 is a possible D gene (5 bases). In nucleotides, the CDR3 is TGTGCCAGCAGTTACTCTGAGGTCCCGGGGGCTGAAGCTTTCTTT. Amino acid sequence: CASSYSEVPGAEAFF.